This TCR beta chain is from a study of T cells in Graves' hyperthyroidism and ophthalmopathy. Deletions cut 1 base from V and 5 bases from J, with 7 bases between. The CDR3 has 13 residues. Germline V gene lookup returns CDR1 SGHRS and CDR2 YFSETQ. RNA transcripts provided the source from which TCR beta CDR3 regions were amplified. Researchers ran a first-round RT-PCR on the TCR CDR3 using the HTBI primer set. A single record per CDR3 protein comes from TCRdb applying MiXCR to the multiplex PCR reads. The profile shows 500,000 to 650,000 distinct CDR3 sequences, 15% to 20% of them singletons. The sample consisted of blood. This clonotype originated in a man aged 40-50 years with Graves' ophthalmopathy. This chain connects TRBV5-1 to TRBJ2-1; D remains ambiguous. CDR3: CASSLTTNNEQFF. The DNA of the CDR3 is TGCGCCAGCAGCTTGACCACGAACAATGAGCAGTTCTTC.